These T cell receptor beta chains were read from a single sample in a study of CD8 T cells in ankylosing spondylitis. TCRdb independently ran MiXCR on the 5' RACE reads; one entry per CDR3 protein. Here the sample spans about 360,000 distinct CDR3 sequences, 20% to 25% being singletons. Sequenced sample: blood, either unsorted or a sorted T cell fraction (not recorded which). Receptors originate from a male donor with ankylosing spondylitis or in good health (not recorded which). Each CDR3 is given with its conserved first and last residue. The D gene is left open where the match is weak. Not all rows give a size; the values are once, few, many and, for expanded clones, a class.

abundance	d_gene	v_gene	j_gene	CDR3nt	CDR3aa
few	TRBD1	TRBV7-8	TRBJ2-3	TGTGCCAGCAGCTTGCGGACAGGTAGCACAGATACGCAGTATTTT	CASSLRTGSTDTQYF
NA	NA	TRBV2	TRBJ2-3	TGTGCCAGCAGTGAAGCGGGCTGGGGACACCCACACGTCGAAGCAGATACGCAGTATTTT	CASSEAGWGHPHVEADTQYF
NA	NA	TRBV13	TRBJ2-6	TGTGCCAGCAGCTTCCAGATCAATAGCTCTGGGGCCAACGTCCTGACTTTC	CASSFQINSSGANVLTF
NA	TRBD2	TRBV7-9	TRBJ2-3	TGTGCCAGCAGCTTGACTAGCGGGGGGGCCTTGTATACGCAGTATTTT	CASSLTSGGALYTQYF
few	NA	TRBV12-3/TRBV12-4	TRBJ2-7	TGTGCCAGCAGTTTCGGGGAAAGGGGCTACGAGCAGTACTTC	CASSFGERGYEQYF
NA	NA	TRBV29-1	TRBJ2-2	TGCAGCGTTGAAAGTGTAGGGACCGGGGAGCTGTTTTTT	CSVESVGTGELFF
few	NA	TRBV6-2/TRBV6-3	TRBJ1-5	TGTGCCAGCAGTTACTCGAAAGGGAGTCAGCCCCAGCATTTT	CASSYSKGSQPQHF
NA	NA	TRBV12-3/TRBV12-4	TRBJ2-2	TGTGCCAGCAGTCTGACCGCGGGCACCGGGGAGCTGTTTTTT	CASSLTAGTGELFF
NA	NA	TRBV28	TRBJ2-5	TGTGCCAGCAGTTCCGAGGCGGGTTCTCGAGAGACCCAGTACTTC	CASSSEAGSRETQYF
NA	NA	TRBV12-3/TRBV12-4	TRBJ2-7	TGTGCCAGCACCCAAAATGGTGGGCCCTGGCCATCCTACGAGCAGTACTTC	CASTQNGGPWPSYEQYF
few	NA	TRBV27	TRBJ2-3	TGTGCCAGCAGTTTGGGGTTTACACGGAGCACAGATACGCAGTATTTT	CASSLGFTRSTDTQYF
few	TRBD1	TRBV10-2	TRBJ1-6	TGCGCCAGCGGAGACAGGGCTATGGATTCACCCCTCCACTTT	CASGDRAMDSPLHF
few	TRBD2	TRBV9	TRBJ2-7	TGTGCCAGCAGCCCACATCGGGAGGGCTACGAGCAGTACTTC	CASSPHREGYEQYF
few	NA	TRBV5-1	TRBJ2-1	TGCGCCAGCAGCTTGGGTCGTGGCGATGAGCAGTTCTTC	CASSLGRGDEQFF
few	NA	TRBV4-2	TRBJ1-2	TGTGCCAGCAGCCAAGATGGGGAGGGTAACTATGGCTACACCTTC	CASSQDGEGNYGYTF
few	NA	TRBV25-1	TRBJ2-1	TGTGCCATCCAGACTCCTTACGGCGAGCAGTTCTTC	CAIQTPYGEQFF
NA	NA	TRBV12-3/TRBV12-4	TRBJ2-3	TGTGCCGGGCAGGGCGTAGCAGATACGCAGTATTTT	CAGQGVADTQYF
few	NA	TRBV7-6	TRBJ2-1	TGTGCCAGCAGCTTAGCGGAGGGCTACAATGAGCAGTTCTTC	CASSLAEGYNEQFF
NA	NA	TRBV18	TRBJ2-3	TGTGCCAGCTCACCGGGGACGGGAATAGATACGCAGTATTTT	CASSPGTGIDTQYF
NA	TRBD2	TRBV7-9	TRBJ2-3	TGTGCCAGCAGCCCTACGGGGGGAGGTGCAGATACGCAGTATTTT	CASSPTGGGADTQYF
NA	TRBD2	TRBV3-1	TRBJ2-3	TGTGCCAGCAGCCAAGACCGCAGTGCGGGGGAAGATACGCAGTATTTT	CASSQDRSAGEDTQYF
few	TRBD2	TRBV7-9	TRBJ2-7	TGTGCCAGCAGTTTCAGCGGGGGGATCGCCTACGAGCAGTACTTC	CASSFSGGIAYEQYF
few	NA	TRBV28	TRBJ2-7	TGTGCCAGCAGTTTCTTACATTCCTACGAGCAGTACTTC	CASSFLHSYEQYF
few	TRBD1	TRBV9	TRBJ1-2	TGTGCCAGCAGCGCGGACAGGCTCGGTGGCTACACCTTC	CASSADRLGGYTF
NA	NA	TRBV30	TRBJ2-2	TGTGCTTCGGGGGAGGCGAACACCGGGGAGCTGTTTTTT	CASGEANTGELFF
NA	NA	TRBV3-1	TRBJ2-3	TGTGCCAGCAGCCAAGCTTTGGGGGGACCAGGCCCGGATACGCAGTATTTT	CASSQALGGPGPDTQYF
NA	NA	TRBV28	TRBJ2-5	TGTGCCAGCAGCCAAAGCGGGCCGGAGACCCAGTACTTC	CASSQSGPETQYF
NA	TRBD1	TRBV12-3/TRBV12-4	TRBJ1-1	TGTGCCAGCAGTTTACTCGGGACAGCTGAAGCTTTCTTT	CASSLLGTAEAFF
once	TRBD1	TRBV4-1	TRBJ2-5	TGCGCCAGCAGCCCCCTACAGGGGGCGGAAGAGACCCAGTACTTC	CASSPLQGAEETQYF
few	NA	TRBV5-1	TRBJ2-7	TGCGCCAGCAGCTTCGAAATCTCCTACGAGCAGTACTTC	CASSFEISYEQYF
few	TRBD2	TRBV20-1	TRBJ2-3	TGCAGTGCTAGAGAACTAGCGGGGGGGCCTTTGACAGATACGCAGTATTTT	CSARELAGGPLTDTQYF
NA	NA	TRBV15	TRBJ2-2	TGTGCCACCGCTCTCACCACGAACACCGGGGAGCTGTTTTTT	CATALTTNTGELFF
NA	NA	TRBV28	TRBJ2-1	TGTGCCAGCAGCCAACTAAGGACATTTTGG	CASSQLRTFW
few	NA	TRBV11-2	TRBJ2-5	TGTGCCAGCAGCTTAGTTTTCGGACAGTCGCCCTGGGAGACCCAGTACTTC	CASSLVFGQSPWETQYF
few	NA	TRBV10-3	TRBJ1-1	TGTGCCATCAGTGACCCCCTCGGACAGAGTATGAACACTGAAGCTTTCTTT	CAISDPLGQSMNTEAFF
NA	TRBD1	TRBV7-9	TRBJ1-2	TGTGCCAGCAGCTCCCAGACAGGGGGAATACTATATGGCTACACCTTC	CASSSQTGGILYGYTF